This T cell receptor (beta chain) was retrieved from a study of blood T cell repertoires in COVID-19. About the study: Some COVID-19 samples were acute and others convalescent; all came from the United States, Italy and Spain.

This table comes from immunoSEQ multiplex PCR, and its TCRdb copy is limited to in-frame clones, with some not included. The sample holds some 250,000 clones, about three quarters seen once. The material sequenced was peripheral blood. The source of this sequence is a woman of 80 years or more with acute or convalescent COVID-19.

The CDR3 protein is CASSLDREGQPQHF. The DNA for the CDR3 is TGTGCCAGCAGTCTGGACAGGGAAGGTCAGCCCCAGCATTTT. The chain joins TRBV2 to TRBJ1-5; TRBD1 matches at 8 bases. The V segment lost 5 bases and the J segment 6 bases; nucleotides outside the gene matches: 6. Germline CDR1 and CDR2: SNHLY and FYNNEI. The CDR3 covers 14 residues.